Listed here are 15 T cell receptor beta chains from one sample, sequenced in a study of CD8 T cell repertoires and HIV-1 epitope variants. Measured with immunoSEQ multiplex PCR; TCRdb has only the in-frame clones, and not every one. Of a few thousand clones listed, 65% to 75% were seen once; the top ten hold about 40%. Their recognized antigens are unknown. Source material: cultured CD8+ T cells derived from PBMCs. These receptors came from a male donor with HIV.

The CDR3 spells CSVEPDPGNEQFF. DNA for the CDR3: TGCAGCGTTGAACCGGACCCTGGCAATGAGCAGTTCTTC. V gene TRBV29-1 combines with J gene TRBJ2-1, with D unclear. This CDR3 is built from 13 residues. Trimming pared 2 bases from V and 6 bases from J, leaving 11 bases between. CDR1 SQVTM and CDR2 ANQGSEA come from the germline V gene.

This clone is a singleton in its sample. The rearrangement uses TRBV7-6 and TRBJ1-3, with D perhaps TRBD1 (6 bases). In germline, CDR1 is SGHVS, CDR2 FNYEAQ. Between the trimmed V and J ends, which lost 5 bases and 2 bases, there was a span of 13 bases. CDR3 length: 15 residues. In nucleotides, the CDR3 is TGTGCCAGCAGCCAGGACAGAACTACTGGAAACACCATATATTTT. Translated: CASSQDRTTGNTIYF.

This rearrangement joins TRBV29-1 to TRBJ2-7; D may correspond to TRBD1 or TRBD2 (5 bases each). Germline CDR1 is SQVTM and CDR2 is ANQGSEA. This CDR3 is built from 13 residues. Between the trimmed V and J ends, which lost 3 bases and 0 bases, there was a span of 9 bases. Written as DNA, the CDR3 is TGCAGCGTTGAGGGGACCGTCTCCTACGAGCAGTACTTC. This sequence encodes CSVEGTVSYEQYF.

This clone was counted once. The identical CDR3 is also encoded by other nucleotide sequences in the sample. The chain has TRBV9 and TRBJ2-7; 9 nucleotides align to TRBD2. The CDR3 contains 14 residues. The germline gives CDR1 SGDLS, CDR2 YYNGEE. The V and J ends lost 5 bases and 5 bases, in that order; junction bases with no gene match: 8. The CDR3 DNA follows: TGTGCCAGCAGTGGGGGCGGGGGGGCTGACGAGCAGTACTTC. Encoded protein: CASSGGGGADEQYF. Complete variable domain (other parts from reference TRBV9 and TRBJ2-7): DSGVTQTPKHLITATGQRVTLRCSPRSGDLSVYWYQQSLDQGLQFLIQYYNGEERAKGNILERFSAQQFPDLHSELNLSSLELGDSALYFCASSGGGGADEQYFGPGTRLTVT.

This clone was seen a single time. This chain uses TRBV9 with TRBJ2-1; 9 nucleotides line up with TRBD1. Germline CDR1 SGDLS, CDR2 YYNGEE. The V gene end was trimmed by 4 bases and the J gene end by 7 bases; junction bases not matched to a gene: 12. The CDR3 runs to 16 residues. This CDR3 reads CASSTGQGGRGNEQFF. The CDR3 nucleotides are TGTGCCAGCAGCACGGGACAGGGTGGTCGAGGGAATGAGCAGTTCTTC.

This chain links TRBV7-2 with TRBJ2-5, with TRBD2 matching 7 bases. Germline V gives CDR1 SGHTA, CDR2 FQGNSA. V was clipped by 8 bases and J by 2 bases; unmatched bases: 8. There are 14 residues in the CDR3. This CDR3 is CASDDGGLQETQYF. Here the CDR3 DNA reads TGTGCCAGCGACGACGGGGGGTTACAAGAGACCCAGTACTTC.

The chain is built from TRBV4-3 and TRBJ1-2; tentative D call: TRBD1 (6 bases). The CDR3 length is 13 residues. CDR1 and CDR2 (germline): LGHNA, YSLEER. The ends were cut back, 2 bases at V and 8 bases at J, with 12 bases in the middle. In DNA form, the CDR3 reads TGCGCCAGCAGCCAATCAGGGGTAGTGGGCTACACCTTC. Translated: CASSQSGVVGYTF.

The CDR3 is CASSDDRAYNEQFF. CDR3 nucleotide sequence: TGTGCCAGCAGCGACGATCGGGCCTACAATGAGCAGTTCTTC. J is TRBJ2-1 and V is TRBV7-9; D unresolved. The CDR3 runs 14 residues. Germline-derived CDR1 and CDR2 are SEHNR and FQNEAQ (reference sequence). V was pared by 5 bases and J by 2 bases, with 10 bases between.

The sample holds a few counts of this clone. The chain couples TRBV28 to TRBJ2-3; D is unresolved. The V gene lost 6 bases and the J gene lost 2 bases, with 3 bases spanning the gap. The CDR3 is made up of 11 amino acids. The V gene's germline CDR1 is MDHEN and CDR2 SYDVKM. The CDR3 nucleotides are TGTGCCAGCAGGTACACAGATACGCAGTATTTT. Protein: CASRYTDTQYF.

J is TRBJ2-3 and V is TRBV23-1; 13 bases map to TRBD2. TRBV23-1 belongs to the ORF category, with a function that is uncertain. The V and J ends lost 5 bases and 5 bases, in that order; junction bases with no gene match: 10. The CDR3 covers 17 residues. This CDR3 reads CASSFRTSGRDIDTQYF. The CDR3 coding sequence is TGCGCCAGCAGTTTTCGGACTAGCGGGAGAGACATAGATACGCAGTATTTT.

The chain recombines TRBV28 with TRBJ2-5, with TRBD1 as a possible D gene (6 bases). CDR1 and CDR2 (germline): MDHEN, SYDVKM. The CDR3 length is 18 residues. Trimming took 2 bases from V and 2 from J, leaving 21 bases between them. CDR3 sequence (DNA): TGTGCCAGCAGTTTAGAAGAACTGGACAGCAGGGAACAAGAGACCCAGTACTTC. Translating gives CASSLEELDSREQETQYF.

Only one count was recorded for this clone. The gene calls are TRBV7-3 and TRBJ1-1; unclear D gene. The V end lost 1 base, the J end lost 1 base, and 7 bases lay between the germline ends. Germline V lookup: CDR1 SGHTA, CDR2 FQGTGA. The CDR3 loop spans 14 amino acids. The CDR3 DNA is TGTGCCAGCAGCTTAAATGATGCGAACACTGAAGCTTTCTTT. This codes for CASSLNDANTEAFF.

The chain is built from TRBV19 and TRBJ2-7, with 10 bases that match TRBD2. The J segment lost 4 bases and the V segment lost 3 bases, leaving 9 bases of the junction unmatched. Germline CDR1 reads LNHDA; CDR2 reads SQIVND (reference sequence). The CDR3 spans 16 residues. The CDR3 region is CASSIDLTSGVYEQYF. The DNA of the CDR3 is TGTGCCAGTAGTATCGACTTAACTAGCGGGGTATACGAGCAGTACTTC.

V usage is TRBV27 and J usage is TRBJ2-3; 7 bases line up with TRBD2. The germline gives CDR1 MNHEY, CDR2 SMNVEV (reference sequence). V dropped 3 bases and J dropped 1; count of bases not matched to a gene: 4. CDR3 length: 15 residues. For the CDR3, the DNA is TGTGCCAGCAGTTTGGTAGCGGGCGGCACAGATACGCAGTATTTT. This gives the protein CASSLVAGGTDTQYF.

The rearrangement joins TRBV13 to TRBJ1-1, with 9 bases matching TRBD1. This CDR3 contains 15 residues. Germline CDR1 is PRHDT and CDR2 is FYEKMQ (reference sequence). V gave up 2 bases and J gave up 1 base; unmatched junction bases: 2. The CDR3 DNA reads as TGTGCCAGCAGCTTAATGGGACAGGGGAACACTGAAGCTTTCTTT. It yields the protein CASSLMGQGNTEAFF.